Listed below are T cell receptor beta chains from one sample, sequenced in a study of vaccination effects on CD4 cells after COVID-19. Their antigens remain unidentified. Repertoires were generated with immunoSEQ multiplex PCR, while TCRdb's copy carries only in-frame clones and drops some. In the table there are nearly 35,000 clones, roughly 80% of which are singletons. The sequenced sample was CD4+ T cells from PBMCs cultured without peptide, obtained after COVID-19 vaccination. The receptors originated from a human donor who had a prior SARS-CoV-2 infection. CDR3s include the opening cysteine and the closing phenylalanine or tryptophan. The order of the fields is CDR3 length, clone size, J gene, D gene, V gene, CDR3 DNA, CDR3 protein. A D gene is named only where the DNA matches it firmly. Clone size, where shown, is once, few, many, or a class for clones that have expanded.

>12|-|TRBJ2-2|-|TRBV9
TGTGCCAGCAGCCTCAACACCGGGGAGCTGTTTTTT
CASSLNTGELFF
>12|few|TRBJ1-2|-|TRBV5-6
TGTGCCAGCAGCTTGGTGACGGATGGCTACACCTTC
CASSLVTDGYTF
>16|-|TRBJ2-1|TRBD2|TRBV7-2
TGTGCCAGCAGCTTTATAGCGGGACTAGTGAACAATGAGCAGTTCTTC
CASSFIAGLVNNEQFF
>14|-|TRBJ1-4|-|TRBV7-2
TGTGCCAGCAGTCGGGGGGCAACTAATGAAAAACTGTTTTTT
CASSRGATNEKLFF
>13|few|TRBJ2-5|-|TRBV3-1/TRBV3-2
TGTGCCAGCAGCCAGGGTTTTCAAGAGACCCAGTACTTC
CASSQGFQETQYF
>17|-|TRBJ2-3|TRBD2|TRBV3-1/TRBV3-2
TGTGCCAGCAGCCACTTTCCGGGACTAGCGGGGGGGAATACGCAGTATTTT
CASSHFPGLAGGNTQYF
>14|-|TRBJ2-3|-|TRBV18
TGTGCCAGCTCACCACGCACTAGCACAGATACGCAGTATTTT
CASSPRTSTDTQYF
>16|-|TRBJ1-1|-|TRBV11-2
TGTGCCAGCAGCTTAGATTTGGGGTTGGGGAACACTGAAGCTTTCTTT
CASSLDLGLGNTEAFF
>15|-|TRBJ1-2|TRBD1|TRBV6-5
TGTGCCAGCAGCCGACAGGGGTGGGCTAACTATGGCTACACCTTC
CASSRQGWANYGYTF
>15|-|TRBJ2-7|TRBD2|TRBV5-8
TGTGCCAGCAGCCTACTAGCGGGGGCCGACTACGAGCAGTACTTC
CASSLLAGADYEQYF
>15|-|TRBJ1-1|-|TRBV3-1/TRBV3-2
TGTGCCAGCAGCCAAGTAACCAGCCGGGGCACTGAAGCTTTCTTT
CASSQVTSRGTEAFF
>14|-|TRBJ2-1|-|TRBV11-2
TGTGCCAGCAGCTTATTTCCGGGAGTCAATGAGCAGTTCTTC
CASSLFPGVNEQFF
>14|few|TRBJ1-2|TRBD1|TRBV9
TGTGCCAGCAGCGCCGACAGGGCTCGCTATGGCTACACCTTC
CASSADRARYGYTF
>15|-|TRBJ2-1|TRBD2|TRBV10-3
TGTGCCATCAGTGAGTCGGCGGGAGGGGGCAATGAGCAGTTCTTC
CAISESAGGGNEQFF
>13|-|TRBJ1-2|-|TRBV2
TGTGCCAGCACGGAGACAGGAACCTATGGCTACACCTTC
CASTETGTYGYTF
>17|-|TRBJ1-4|-|TRBV25-1
TGTGCCAGCAGTGATAGACGGGGGTATGCAACTAATGAAAAACTGTTTTTT
CASSDRRGYATNEKLFF
>14|-|TRBJ1-5|TRBD1|TRBV5-5
TGTGCCAGCAGCTGGGACAGTTTCAATCAGCCCCAGCATTTT
CASSWDSFNQPQHF
>15|medium-sized|TRBJ2-5|-|TRBV14
TGTGCCAGCAGCCAAGCAGGGCAGACATGGGGGACCCAGTACTTC
CASSQAGQTWGTQYF
>18|-|TRBJ2-7|TRBD2|TRBV7-8
TGTGCCAGCAGCCCTCCGCCCCTCCTAGCGGGGGGGTTCTACGAGCAGTACTTC
CASSPPPLLAGGFYEQYF
>13|-|TRBJ2-1|-|TRBV28
TGTGCCAGCACCCTTAGCCGACCCGGTGAGCAGTTCTTC
CASTLSRPGEQFF
>15|-|TRBJ2-5|TRBD1|TRBV28
TGTGCCAGCAGTCCTCCAGGGGGCGTCGGGGAGACCCAGTACTTC
CASSPPGGVGETQYF
>14|-|TRBJ2-5|-|TRBV5-1
TGCGCCAGCAGCTTGGCGACGGGAGTAGAGACCCAGTACTTC
CASSLATGVETQYF
>14|few|TRBJ1-2|-|TRBV9
TGTGCCAGCACCCCCTTTAGTAGCCAATATGGCTACACCTTC
CASTPFSSQYGYTF
>16|-|TRBJ1-2|TRBD1|TRBV19
TGTGCCAGTAGTACGACAGGGCTCTCTCCTCCCTATGGCTACACCTTC
CASSTTGLSPPYGYTF
>13|-|TRBJ2-5|-|TRBV18
TGTGCCAGCTCACCAGAGGGGAGGGAGACCCAGTACTTC
CASSPEGRETQYF
>16|-|TRBJ2-4|TRBD2|TRBV30
TGTGCCTGGAGTACGGGACTAGCGGGAGCCAAAAACATTCAGTACTTC
CAWSTGLAGAKNIQYF
>14|few|TRBJ2-1|-|TRBV7-8
TGTGCCAGCTCCCCGAACCGCGGATCGGATGAGCAGTTCTTC
CASSPNRGSDEQFF
>14|once|TRBJ2-1|-|TRBV5-1
TGCGCCAGCAGCTTGGAGGGTTCCTACAATGAGCAGTTCTTC
CASSLEGSYNEQFF
>17|-|TRBJ2-5|TRBD2|TRBV5-6
TGTGCCAGCAGCCATGGACTAGCGGGAGGGCCTCAAGAGACCCAGTACTTC
CASSHGLAGGPQETQYF
>11|-|TRBJ2-7|-|TRBV10-3
TGTGCCATTGGGCAGAACTACGAGCAGTACTTC
CAIGQNYEQYF
>17|few|TRBJ2-3|-|TRBV6-2/TRBV6-3
TGTGCCAGCAGTTACCCCTCTATCGGAGATACCACAGATACGCAGTATTTT
CASSYPSIGDTTDTQYF
>15|-|TRBJ2-5|TRBD2|TRBV2
TGTGCCAGCAGTGAAGGGCGGGAGTACCAAGAGACCCAGTACTTC
CASSEGREYQETQYF
>14|once|TRBJ2-5|-|TRBV9
TGTGCCAGCAGCACCGGACGGAACCAAGAGACCCAGTACTTC
CASSTGRNQETQYF
>15|-|TRBJ1-1|-|TRBV7-3
TGTGCCAGCAGCTTAGGGGGACGGCTGGGGACTGAAGCTTTCTTT
CASSLGGRLGTEAFF
>16|-|TRBJ1-3|TRBD1|TRBV19
TGTGCCAGTAGTCTACTGGGACAGTCTACTGGAAACACCATATATTTT
CASSLLGQSTGNTIYF
>19|-|TRBJ2-7|TRBD2|TRBV7-7
TGTGCTAGCAGCCGAGGACTAGCGGGAGCCCTCTCCTGCCTCGGGAAGCAGTACTTC
CASSRGLAGALSCLGKQYF
>15|-|TRBJ1-2|TRBD1|TRBV6-6
TGTGCCAGCAGTTACTCGGGACAGCCAAGGGGGGGCTACACCTTC
CASSYSGQPRGGYTF
>14|-|TRBJ1-2|-|TRBV9
TGTGCCAGCAGCGAGAGACCTCAAACCTATGGCTACACCTTC
CASSERPQTYGYTF
>14|-|TRBJ2-2|-|TRBV7-9
TGTGCCAGCAGCTGGACGGGGAACACCGGGGAGCTGTTTTTT
CASSWTGNTGELFF
>15|-|TRBJ2-2|-|TRBV19
TGTGCCAGTAGTATTCATAGCGGCTGGGCCGGGGAGCTGTTTTTT
CASSIHSGWAGELFF
>15|once|TRBJ1-4|-|TRBV10-3
TGTGCCATCAGTGATGGCAGGGGATCTAATGAAAAACTGTTTTTT
CAISDGRGSNEKLFF
>15|few|TRBJ1-1|-|TRBV2
TGTGCCAGCAGCAGATATTCCCCCACAGACACTGAAGCTTTCTTT
CASSRYSPTDTEAFF
>13|-|TRBJ1-2|TRBD1|TRBV5-1
TGCGCCAGCAGCTTCCAGGGGGCTCGGGGCTACACCTTC
CASSFQGARGYTF
>15|-|TRBJ2-7|TRBD1|TRBV7-7
TGTGCTAGCAGCCTTCGACAGGGGGGCTTCTACGAGCAGTACTTC
CASSLRQGGFYEQYF